This passage covers 12 T cell receptor beta chains from one sample sequenced in a study of cytomegalovirus exposure and HLA in healthy donors. The PCR employed 60 Vbeta primers together with 13 Jbeta primers. Here immunoSEQ multiplex PCR was the method, and the copy in TCRdb shows in-frame clones only, minus some. This sample has some 65,000 clones, with around 80% found just once. The material sequenced was PBMCs. The receptors come from a girl aged 5-17 years in good health and CMV-seropositive.

The rearrangement joins TRBV5-1 to TRBJ2-1; D may be TRBD2 (6 bases). Germline CDR1 is SGHRS and CDR2 is YFSETQ. The V and J ends lost 0 bases and 4 bases respectively, with 11 bases between them. The CDR3 has 15 amino acids. CDR3 loop: CASSLELAGYNEQFF. CDR3 sequence (DNA): TGCGCCAGCAGCTTGGAACTAGCCGGTTACAATGAGCAGTTCTTC.

The chain carries TRBV5-1 and TRBJ2-1, with a possible D match to TRBD1 (5 bases). CDR1 is SGHRS and CDR2 is YFSETQ in the germline V gene. Trimming pared 1 base from V and 1 base from J, leaving 12 bases between. This CDR3 is built from 16 residues. This chain's CDR3 is CASSLSTGNSYNEQFF. CDR3 bases: TGCGCCAGCAGCTTGAGTACAGGCAATTCCTACAATGAGCAGTTCTTC.

The V gene is TRBV11-2, the J gene TRBJ2-7, with 7 bases fitting TRBD1. The V gene end was trimmed by 4 bases and the J gene end by 4 bases; junction bases not matched to a gene: 4. Per germline, CDR1 SGHAT and CDR2 FQNNGV. The CDR3 runs to 13 residues. The CDR3 DNA reads TGTGCCAGCAGCTCTGCAGGGGGTTACGAGCAGTACTTC. Amino acid sequence: CASSSAGGYEQYF.

The rearrangement links TRBV2 to TRBJ1-5; the match to TRBD1 covers 8 bases. The CDR3 loop spans 14 amino acids. Trimming cost V 4 bases and J 11 bases; bases outside gene matches: 10. Germline V CDR1 and CDR2: SNHLY, FYNNEI. CDR3 sequence: CASSVGQGASAQHF. CDR3 DNA: TGTGCCAGCAGTGTTGGTCAGGGGGCGTCGGCCCAGCATTTT.

This clone has only a few counts. This rearrangement joins TRBV28 to TRBJ2-7; 8 bases align to TRBD2. The CDR3 consists of 15 residues. Trimming took 1 base from V and 5 from J; bases not matched to a gene: 7. CDR1 and CDR2 (germline): MDHEN, SYDVKM. The CDR3, as DNA: TGTGCCAGCAGTTTATTAGGCGGGGGGTCTCACGAGCAGTACTTC. It is translated as CASSLLGGGSHEQYF.

The chain employs TRBV18 and TRBJ2-7; 9 bases map to TRBD2. Germline-derived CDR1 and CDR2 are KGHSH and LQKENI. This CDR3 is built from 15 residues. The J segment lost 6 bases and the V segment lost 6 bases, leaving 12 bases of the junction unmatched. The CDR3 loop is CASSRDGTSTLEQYF. The CDR3 DNA is TGTGCCAGCTCGAGGGACGGGACTAGCACTCTCGAGCAGTACTTC.

This chain connects TRBV29-1 to TRBJ2-5; D is unclear. Per the germline V gene, CDR1 is SQVTM and CDR2 is ANQGSEA. This CDR3 has 11 residues. The V end was cut by 4 bases, the J end by 3 bases, with 6 bases between. The CDR3 loop reads CSVGHKETQYF. The DNA of the CDR3 is TGCAGCGTTGGACATAAAGAGACCCAGTACTTC.

J is TRBJ1-4 and V is TRBV7-2, with 7 bases aligning to TRBD1. The J segment lost 2 bases and the V segment lost 5 bases, leaving 8 bases of the junction unmatched. The CDR3 totals 16 residues. Germline assignment: CDR1 SGHTA and CDR2 FQGNSA. CDR3 bases: TGTGCCAGCAGCGTACAGGGGAGGAGGACTAATGAAAAACTGTTTTTT. This codes for CASSVQGRRTNEKLFF.

This rearrangement joins TRBV7-2 to TRBJ1-1; tentative D call: TRBD1 (6 bases). CDR3 length equals 14 residues. CDR1 SGHTA and CDR2 FQGNSA come from the germline V gene. Deletions cut 0 bases from V and 4 bases from J, with 9 bases between. The CDR3 sequence: CASSLAQGGTEAFF. The CDR3 nucleotides are TGTGCCAGCAGCTTAGCGCAAGGGGGCACTGAAGCTTTCTTT.

The chain employs TRBV19 and TRBJ1-1, with 10 bases identical to TRBD1. The junction had 3 bases not matched to a gene; V was cut back by 6 bases and J by 5 bases. The germline gives CDR1 LNHDA, CDR2 SQIVND (reference sequence). The CDR3 has 13 residues. In nucleotides, the CDR3 is TGTGCCAGTAGCAGGGACAGGGGTACTGAAGCTTTCTTT. This encodes CASSRDRGTEAFF.

The CDR3 DNA reads as TGCACCAGCAGCCATTATAGTGTAAACACCGGGGAGCTGTTTTTT. Translated, it gives CTSSHYSVNTGELFF. The rearrangement uses TRBV1 and TRBJ2-2; the table's D call of TRBD2 was not tested on the DNA. TRBV1 is deemed a pseudogene. CDR3 length equals 15 residues.

The chain combines TRBV11-2 with TRBJ2-5, with D possibly matching TRBD1 (5 bases). This CDR3 is built from 14 residues. V was trimmed by 5 bases and J by 2 bases, leaving 12 bases between them. The V gene's germline CDR1 is SGHAT and CDR2 FQNNGV. CDR3 bases: TGTGCCAGCAGCCTCCGACAGTTTCAAGAGACCCAGTACTTC. Residues: CASSLRQFQETQYF. The complete variable domain, with remaining parts taken from reference TRBV11-2 and TRBJ2-5, reads EAGVAQSPRYKIIEKRQSVAFWCNPISGHATLYWYQQILGQGPKLLIQFQNNGVVDDSQLPKDRFSAERLKGVDSTLKIQPAKLEDSAVYLCASSLRQFQETQYFGPGTRLLVL.